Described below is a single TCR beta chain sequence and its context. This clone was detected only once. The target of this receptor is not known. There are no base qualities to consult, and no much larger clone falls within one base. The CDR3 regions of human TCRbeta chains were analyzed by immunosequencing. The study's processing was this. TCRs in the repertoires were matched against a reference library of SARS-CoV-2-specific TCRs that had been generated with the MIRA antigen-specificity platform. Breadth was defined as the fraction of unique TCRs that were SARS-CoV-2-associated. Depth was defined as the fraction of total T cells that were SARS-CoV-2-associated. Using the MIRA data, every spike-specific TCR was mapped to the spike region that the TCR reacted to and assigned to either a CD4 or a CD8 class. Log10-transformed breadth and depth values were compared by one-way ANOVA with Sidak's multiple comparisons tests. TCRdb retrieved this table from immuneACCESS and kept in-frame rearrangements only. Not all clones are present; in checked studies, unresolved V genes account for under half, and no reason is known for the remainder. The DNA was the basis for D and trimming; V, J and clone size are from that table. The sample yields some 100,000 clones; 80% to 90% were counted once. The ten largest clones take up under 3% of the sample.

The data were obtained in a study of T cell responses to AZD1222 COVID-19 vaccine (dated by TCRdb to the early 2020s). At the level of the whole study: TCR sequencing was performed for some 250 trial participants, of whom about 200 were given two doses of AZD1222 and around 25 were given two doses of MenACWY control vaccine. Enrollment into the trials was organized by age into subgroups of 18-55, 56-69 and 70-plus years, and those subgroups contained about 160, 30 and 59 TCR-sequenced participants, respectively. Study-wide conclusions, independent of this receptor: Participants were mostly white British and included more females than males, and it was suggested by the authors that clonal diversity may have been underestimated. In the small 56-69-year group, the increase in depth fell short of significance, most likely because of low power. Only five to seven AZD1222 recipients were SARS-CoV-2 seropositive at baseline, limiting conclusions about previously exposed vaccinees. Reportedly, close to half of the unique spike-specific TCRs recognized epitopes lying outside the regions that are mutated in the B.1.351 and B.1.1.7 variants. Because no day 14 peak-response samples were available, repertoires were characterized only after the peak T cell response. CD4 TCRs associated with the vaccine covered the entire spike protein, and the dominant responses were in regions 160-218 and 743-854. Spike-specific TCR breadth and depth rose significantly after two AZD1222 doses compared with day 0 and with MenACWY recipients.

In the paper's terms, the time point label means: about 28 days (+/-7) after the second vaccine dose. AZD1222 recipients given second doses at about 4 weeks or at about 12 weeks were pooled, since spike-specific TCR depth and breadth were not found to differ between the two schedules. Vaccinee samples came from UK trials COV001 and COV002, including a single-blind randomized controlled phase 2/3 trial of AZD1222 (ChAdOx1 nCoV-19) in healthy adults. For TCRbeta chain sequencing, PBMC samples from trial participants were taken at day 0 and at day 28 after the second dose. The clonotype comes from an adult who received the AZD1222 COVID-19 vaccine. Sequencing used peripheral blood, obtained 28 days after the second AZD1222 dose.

The bases read TGTGCCAGCAGGATTAGCGGGGGCCCCCACAATGAGCAGTTCTTC. The translation is CASRISGGPHNEQFF. The chain is assembled from TRBV11-2 and TRBJ2-1; 9 central nucleotides agree with TRBD2. The germline V gene encodes CDR1 SGHAT and CDR2 FQNNGV. CDR3 length: 15 amino acids, cysteine to phenylalanine. Left in the record is the CDR3 DNA by itself, 45 bases read in frame from the first base. V trim: 6 bases; J trim: 5 bases; unmatched bases: 8. With all but the CDR3 taken from the reference TRBV11-2 and TRBJ2-1 genes, the full variable domain is: EAGVAQSPRYKIIEKRQSVAFWCNPISGHATLYWYQQILGQGPKLLIQFQNNGVVDDSQLPKDRFSAERLKGVDSTLKIQPAKLEDSAVYLCASRISGGPHNEQFFGPGTRLTVL.